One TCR beta chain is described in this entry. Other DNA sequences in the sample encode the same CDR3. The data originate from a study of shared clonotypes between healthy human individuals. After removal of 4 bases from V and 0 bases from J, the junction contained 3 bases not matched to a gene. Germline CDR1 is SGHRS and CDR2 is YFSETQ. The CDR3 totals 16 residues. The protocol was immunoSEQ multiplex PCR, while the TCRdb copy is restricted to in-frame clones and leaves out a portion. The table includes some 2 million clones, over 85% detected once. Material for sequencing was naive CD4+ T cells sorted from blood. Indicated subset: CD45RA+ positively selected. The V gene is TRBV5-1, the J gene TRBJ2-3; 12 bases line up with TRBD2. This clonotype was sampled from a man in his late teens or twenties in good health. The CDR3 DNA is TGCGCCAGCAGCCTGGGGACTAGCGGGAGCACAGATACGCAGTATTTT. Encoded protein: CASSLGTSGSTDTQYF. Combining the CDR3 with reference TRBV5-1 and TRBJ2-3 gives the whole variable domain KAGVTQTPRYLIKTRGQQVTLSCSPISGHRSVSWYQQTPGQGLQFLFEYFSETQRNKGNFPGRFSGRQFSNSRSEMNVSTLELGDSALYLCASSLGTSGSTDTQYFGPGTRLTVL.